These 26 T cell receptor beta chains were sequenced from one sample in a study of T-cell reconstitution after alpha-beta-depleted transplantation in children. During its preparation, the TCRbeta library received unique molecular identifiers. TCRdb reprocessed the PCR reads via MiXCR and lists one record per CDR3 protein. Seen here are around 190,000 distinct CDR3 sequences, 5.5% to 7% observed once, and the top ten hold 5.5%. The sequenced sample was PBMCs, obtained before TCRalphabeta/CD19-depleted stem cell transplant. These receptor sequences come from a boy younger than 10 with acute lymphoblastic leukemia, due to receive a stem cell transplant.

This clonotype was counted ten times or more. The CDR3 bases are TGTGCCAGCAGTTACGCTAGCGGGGGGGTTCGGACCCAGTACTTC. Its translation: CASSYASGGVRTQYF. The V and J genes are TRBV6-2 or TRBV6-3 and TRBJ2-5, with TRBD2 matching 12 bases. Germline CDR1 MNHEY, CDR2 SVGEGT. With 2 bases clipped from V and 7 bases from J, the junction kept 5 bases outside the gene matches. The CDR3 length is 15 residues.

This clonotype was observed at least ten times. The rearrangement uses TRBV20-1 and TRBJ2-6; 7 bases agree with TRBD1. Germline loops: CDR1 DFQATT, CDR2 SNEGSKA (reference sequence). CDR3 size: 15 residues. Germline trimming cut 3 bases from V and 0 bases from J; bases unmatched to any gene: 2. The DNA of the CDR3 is TGCAGTGCTAGGGGACAGACCTCTGGGGCCAACGTCCTGACTTTC. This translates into CSARGQTSGANVLTF.

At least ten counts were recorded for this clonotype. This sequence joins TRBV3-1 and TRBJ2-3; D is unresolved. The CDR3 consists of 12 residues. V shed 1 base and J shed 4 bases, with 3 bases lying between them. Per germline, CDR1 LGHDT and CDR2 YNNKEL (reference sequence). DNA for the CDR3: TGTGCCAGCAGCCAAGTTCCAGATACGCAGTATTTT. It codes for CASSQVPDTQYF.

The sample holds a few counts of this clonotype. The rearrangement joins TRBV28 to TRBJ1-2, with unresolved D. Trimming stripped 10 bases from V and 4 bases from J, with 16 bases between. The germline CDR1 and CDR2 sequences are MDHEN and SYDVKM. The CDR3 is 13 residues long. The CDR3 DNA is TGTGCCATCACTGGAGCCTCGAGCTATGGCTACACCTTC. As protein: CAITGASSYGYTF.

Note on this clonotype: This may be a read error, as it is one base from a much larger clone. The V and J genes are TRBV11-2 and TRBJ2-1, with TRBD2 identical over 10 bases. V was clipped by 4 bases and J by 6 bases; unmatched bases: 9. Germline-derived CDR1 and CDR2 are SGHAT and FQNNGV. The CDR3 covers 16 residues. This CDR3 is CASSSPKSGRANEQFF. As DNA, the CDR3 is TGTGCCAGCAGCTCCCCCAAGAGCGGGAGGGCCAATGAGCAGTTCTTC.

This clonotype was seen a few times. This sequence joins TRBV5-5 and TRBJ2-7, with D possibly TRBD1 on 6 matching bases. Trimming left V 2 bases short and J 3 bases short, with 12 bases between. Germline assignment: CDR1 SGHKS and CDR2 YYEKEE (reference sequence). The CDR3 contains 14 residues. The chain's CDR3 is CASSFGQNNYEQYF. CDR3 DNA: TGTGCCAGCAGCTTCGGACAGAACAACTACGAGCAGTACTTC.

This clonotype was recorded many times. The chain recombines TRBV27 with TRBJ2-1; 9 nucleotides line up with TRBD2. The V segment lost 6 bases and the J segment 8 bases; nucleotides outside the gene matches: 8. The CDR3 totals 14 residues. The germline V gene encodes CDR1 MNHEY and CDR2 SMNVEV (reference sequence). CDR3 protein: CASRAGGPGDEQFF. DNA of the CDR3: TGTGCCAGCAGGGCGGGAGGGCCTGGGGATGAGCAGTTCTTC.

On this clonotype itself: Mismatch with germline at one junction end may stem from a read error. CDR3 DNA sequence: TGTGCCAGCAGCCAAGGGGCCCCCCTGAGCTCCTACGAGCGGTACTTC. This translates into CASSQGAPLSSYERYF. J is TRBJ2-7 and V is TRBV3-1; D not certain. This CDR3 has 16 residues. The V gene's germline CDR1 is LGHDT and CDR2 YNNKEL (reference sequence).

The CDR3 protein is CASRRQGMGYGYTF. In nucleotides, the CDR3 is TGTGCCAGCAGACGACAGGGGATGGGCTATGGCTACACCTTC. The gene calls are TRBV28 and TRBJ1-2; 8 nucleotides line up with TRBD1. The CDR3 covers 14 residues. The germline gives CDR1 MDHEN, CDR2 SYDVKM. V was clipped by 6 bases and J by 4 bases; unmatched bases: 7.

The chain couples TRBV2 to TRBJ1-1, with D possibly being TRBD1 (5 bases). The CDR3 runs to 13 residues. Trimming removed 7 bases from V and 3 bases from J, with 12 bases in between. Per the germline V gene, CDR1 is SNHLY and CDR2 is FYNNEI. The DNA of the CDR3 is TGTGCCAGCACCCGGGACGGATACACTGAAGCTTTCTTT. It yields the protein CASTRDGYTEAFF.

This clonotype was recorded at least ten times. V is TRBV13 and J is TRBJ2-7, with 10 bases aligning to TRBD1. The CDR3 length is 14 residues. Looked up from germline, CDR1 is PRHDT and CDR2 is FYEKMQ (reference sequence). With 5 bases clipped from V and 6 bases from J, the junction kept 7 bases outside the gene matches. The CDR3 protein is CASSLRDRGTEQYF. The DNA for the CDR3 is TGTGCCAGCAGCCTTAGGGACAGGGGAACCGAGCAGTACTTC.

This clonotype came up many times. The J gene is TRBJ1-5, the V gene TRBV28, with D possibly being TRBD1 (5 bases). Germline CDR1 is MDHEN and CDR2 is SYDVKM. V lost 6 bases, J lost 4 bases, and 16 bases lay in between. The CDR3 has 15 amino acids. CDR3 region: CASRPPMGVNQPQHF. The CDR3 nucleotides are TGTGCCAGCAGACCCCCAATGGGGGTAAATCAGCCCCAGCATTTT.

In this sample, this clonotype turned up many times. The CDR3 reads CASSPPRTGGSYNEQFF. As DNA, the CDR3 is TGTGCCAGCAGCCCTCCGAGGACTGGAGGATCCTACAATGAGCAGTTCTTC. This chain joins TRBV3-1 and TRBJ2-1, with a weak D call TRBD2 (5 bases). Deletions cut 4 bases from V and 1 base from J, with 17 bases between. The CDR3 is 17 residues long. Germline lookup yields CDR1 LGHDT and CDR2 YNNKEL (reference sequence).

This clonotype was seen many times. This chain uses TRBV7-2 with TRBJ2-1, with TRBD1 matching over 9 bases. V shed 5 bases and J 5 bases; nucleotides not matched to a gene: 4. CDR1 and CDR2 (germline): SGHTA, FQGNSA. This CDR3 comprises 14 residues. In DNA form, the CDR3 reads TGTGCCAGCAGCCGGGACAGGGAGCACAATGAGCAGTTCTTC. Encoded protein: CASSRDREHNEQFF.

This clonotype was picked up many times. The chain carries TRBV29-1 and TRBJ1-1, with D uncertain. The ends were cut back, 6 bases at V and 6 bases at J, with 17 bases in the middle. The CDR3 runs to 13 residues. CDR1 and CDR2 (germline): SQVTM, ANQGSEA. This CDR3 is CSVLDGNISEAFF. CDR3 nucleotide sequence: TGCAGCGTACTCGACGGGAATATATCTGAAGCTTTCTTT.

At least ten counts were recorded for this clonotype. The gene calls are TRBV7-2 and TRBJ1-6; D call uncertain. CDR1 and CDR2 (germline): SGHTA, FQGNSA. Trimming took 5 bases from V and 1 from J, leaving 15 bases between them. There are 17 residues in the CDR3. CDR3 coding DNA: TGTGCCAGCAGCGGACGACCCGGTGGTTCCTATAATTCACCCCTCCACTTT. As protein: CASSGRPGGSYNSPLHF.

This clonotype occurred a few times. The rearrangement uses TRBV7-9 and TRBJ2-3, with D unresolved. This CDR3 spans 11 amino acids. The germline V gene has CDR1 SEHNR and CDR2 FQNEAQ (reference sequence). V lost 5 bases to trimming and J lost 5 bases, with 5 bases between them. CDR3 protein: CASSPLDTQYF. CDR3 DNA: TGTGCCAGCAGCCCTCTAGATACGCAGTATTTT.

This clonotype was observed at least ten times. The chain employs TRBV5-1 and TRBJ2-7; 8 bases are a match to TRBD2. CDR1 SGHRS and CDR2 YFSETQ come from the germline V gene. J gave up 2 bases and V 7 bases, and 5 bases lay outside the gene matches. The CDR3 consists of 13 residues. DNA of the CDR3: TGCGCCAGCCGGGGGGGAAATACCTACGAGCAGTACTTC. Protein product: CASRGGNTYEQYF.

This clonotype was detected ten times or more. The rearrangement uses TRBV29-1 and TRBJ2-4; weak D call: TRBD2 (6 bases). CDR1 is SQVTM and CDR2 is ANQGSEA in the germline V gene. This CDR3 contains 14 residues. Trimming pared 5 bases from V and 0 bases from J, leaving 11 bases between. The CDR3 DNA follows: TGCAGCGTTACCGGGACTCGAGCCAAAAACATTCAGTACTTC. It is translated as CSVTGTRAKNIQYF. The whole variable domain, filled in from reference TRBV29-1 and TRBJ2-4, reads SAVISQKPSRDICQRGTSLTIQCQVDSQVTMMFWYRQQPGQSLTLIATANQGSEATYESGFVIDKFPISRPNLTFSTLTVSNMSPEDSSIYLCSVTGTRAKNIQYFGAGTRLSVL.

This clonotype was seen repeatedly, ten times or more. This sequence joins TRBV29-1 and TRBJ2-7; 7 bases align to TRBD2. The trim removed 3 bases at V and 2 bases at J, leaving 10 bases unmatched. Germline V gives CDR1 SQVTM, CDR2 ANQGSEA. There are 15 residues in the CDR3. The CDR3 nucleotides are TGCAGCGTTGATACCGTAAGCGGGAATGCCTACGAGCAGTACTTC. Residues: CSVDTVSGNAYEQYF.

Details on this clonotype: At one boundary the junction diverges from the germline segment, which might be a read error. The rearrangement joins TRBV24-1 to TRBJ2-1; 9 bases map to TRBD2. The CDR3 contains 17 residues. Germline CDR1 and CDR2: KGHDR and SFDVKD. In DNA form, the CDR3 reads TGTGCCACCAGTGACTTACCCGGGACTAGCTCCTACAGTGAGCAGTTCTTC. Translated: CATSDLPGTSSYSEQFF.

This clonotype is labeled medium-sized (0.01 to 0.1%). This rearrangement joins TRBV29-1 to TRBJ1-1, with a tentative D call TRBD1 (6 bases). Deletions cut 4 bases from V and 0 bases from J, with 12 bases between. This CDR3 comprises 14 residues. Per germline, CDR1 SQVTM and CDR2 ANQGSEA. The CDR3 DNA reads TGCAGCGTTGTGTCAGGGACAATGAACACTGAAGCTTTCTTT. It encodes CSVVSGTMNTEAFF.

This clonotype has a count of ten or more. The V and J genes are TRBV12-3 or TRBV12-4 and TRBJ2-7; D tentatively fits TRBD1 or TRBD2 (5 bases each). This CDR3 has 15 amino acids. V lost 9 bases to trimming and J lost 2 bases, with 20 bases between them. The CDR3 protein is CASLLRGGRTYEQYF. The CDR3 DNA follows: TGTGCCAGTCTCCTACGTGGGGGTAGAACCTACGAGCAGTACTTC.

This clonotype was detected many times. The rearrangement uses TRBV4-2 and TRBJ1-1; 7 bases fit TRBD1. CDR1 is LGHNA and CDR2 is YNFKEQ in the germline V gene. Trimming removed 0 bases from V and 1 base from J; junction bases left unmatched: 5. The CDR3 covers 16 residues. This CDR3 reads CASSQEGGQRNTEAFF. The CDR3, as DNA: TGTGCCAGCAGCCAAGAGGGGGGACAGAGGAACACTGAAGCTTTCTTT.

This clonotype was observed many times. CDR3 DNA: TGTGCCAGCAGGAGGGACACCTACACTGAAGCTTTCTTT. It is translated as CASRRDTYTEAFF. The chain has TRBV6-5 and TRBJ1-1; weak D call: TRBD1 (6 bases). Germline CDR1 reads MNHEY; CDR2 reads SVGAGI. The CDR3 length is 13 residues. Trimming removed 6 bases from V and 3 bases from J, with 11 bases in between.

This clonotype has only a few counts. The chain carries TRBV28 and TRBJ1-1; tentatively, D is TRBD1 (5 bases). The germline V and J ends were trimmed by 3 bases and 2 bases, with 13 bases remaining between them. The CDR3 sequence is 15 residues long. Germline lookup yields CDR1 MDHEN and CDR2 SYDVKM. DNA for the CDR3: TGTGCCAGCAGTTTGACGGGGGGTGGAAACACTGAAGCTTTCTTT. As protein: CASSLTGGGNTEAFF.